This is a list of T cell receptor beta chains from one sample in a study of CXCR3-negative and CXCR3-positive naive CD8 T cells. After re-calling the 5' RACE reads, TCRdb lists one entry per CDR3 protein, DNA absent. This repertoire comprises some 100,000 distinct CDR3 sequences; its ten largest clones make up less than 0.4%. The sample taken for sequencing was naive CXCR3+ CD8+ T cells from blood. The receptor source for this set is a human donor in good health. Some clones in this sample may be carry-over from other donors' samples. Each CDR3 is given with its conserved first and last residue. Fields, in order: J gene, CDR3 length, V gene, CDR3 protein.

j_call: TRBJ2-3; cdr3_length: 15; v_call: TRBV7-3; cdr3_aa: CASSIGTSGTDTQYF
j_call: TRBJ1-1; cdr3_length: 14; v_call: TRBV7-9; cdr3_aa: CASSTTRQGTEAFF
j_call: TRBJ2-5; cdr3_length: 18; v_call: TRBV4-2; cdr3_aa: CASSQDPQGQGIQETQYF
j_call: TRBJ2-2; cdr3_length: 12; v_call: TRBV19; cdr3_aa: CASTPHTGELFF
j_call: TRBJ2-7; cdr3_length: 15; v_call: TRBV4-2; cdr3_aa: CASSQNRGRSYEQYF
j_call: TRBJ2-7; cdr3_length: 13; v_call: TRBV28; cdr3_aa: CARCGQGGYEQYF
j_call: TRBJ2-5; cdr3_length: 16; v_call: TRBV12-3/TRBV12-4; cdr3_aa: CASSPGTTILGETQYF
j_call: TRBJ1-5; cdr3_length: 13; v_call: TRBV15; cdr3_aa: CATSSGGNQPQHF
j_call: TRBJ2-5; cdr3_length: 13; v_call: TRBV2; cdr3_aa: CASSGQWEETQYF
j_call: TRBJ2-1; cdr3_length: 16; v_call: TRBV7-3; cdr3_aa: CASSLRPLAEDNEQFF
j_call: TRBJ1-5; cdr3_length: 16; v_call: TRBV28; cdr3_aa: CASNNPVGYSNQPQHF
j_call: TRBJ1-2; cdr3_length: 13; v_call: TRBV20-1; cdr3_aa: CSARDLANYGYTF
j_call: TRBJ2-5; cdr3_length: 14; v_call: TRBV6-5; cdr3_aa: CASSYGDYQETQYF
j_call: TRBJ2-1; cdr3_length: 13; v_call: TRBV5-8; cdr3_aa: CASVIGAFYEQFF